This is a list of T cell receptor beta chains from one sample in a study of cytomegalovirus exposure and HLA in healthy donors. Measured with immunoSEQ multiplex PCR; TCRdb has only the in-frame clones, and not every one. The sample consists of 150,000 to 180,000 clones, around 83% of them appearing once. Specimen: PBMCs. These receptor sequences come from a human donor in good health. Both conserved end residues are part of each CDR3. D genes are given only for firm matches. Not all rows give a size; the values are once, few, many and, for expanded clones, a class.

-	TRBV30	TRBJ2-2	TRBD2	CAWSDPGLAETRNGELFF	TGTGCCTGGAGTGACCCGGGACTAGCAGAGACTAGAAACGGGGAGCTGTTTTTT
-	TRBV19	TRBJ2-7	TRBD1	CASSIASTGGGYEQYF	TGTGCCAGTAGTATAGCCTCGACAGGGGGTGGGTACGAGCAGTACTTC
-	TRBV5-6	TRBJ1-6	-	CASSFNARVNSPLHF	TGTGCCAGCAGCTTTAATGCCAGGGTTAATTCACCCCTCCACTTT
-	TRBV27	TRBJ2-1	TRBD2	CASSFRTSGRWYEQFF	TGTGCCAGCAGTTTCCGGACTAGCGGGAGATGGTATGAGCAGTTCTTC
-	TRBV7-6	TRBJ2-3	TRBD1	CASSRGGAGTDTQYF	TGTGCCAGCAGCCGAGGGGGCGCGGGCACAGATACGCAGTATTTT
-	TRBV7-9	TRBJ2-7	-	CASSFSSSYEQYF	TGTGCCAGCAGCTTCTCTAGCTCCTACGAGCAGTACTTC
-	TRBV19	TRBJ2-3	-	CASSIGDTRDTQYF	TGTGCCAGTAGTATAGGGGACACCCGAGATACGCAGTATTTT
-	TRBV27	TRBJ2-7	TRBD2	CASKPAGVRYEQYF	TGTGCCAGCAAGCCAGCGGGAGTTCGGTACGAGCAGTACTTC
-	TRBV28	TRBJ1-3	TRBD1	CASSPPGGPFGNTIYF	TGTGCCAGCAGTCCGCCAGGGGGACCCTTTGGAAACACCATATATTTT
-	TRBV29-1	TRBJ1-1	TRBD1	CSARDRERTEAFF	TGCAGCGCCCGGGACAGGGAACGCACTGAAGCTTTCTTT
-	TRBV7-3	TRBJ2-1	TRBD1	CASSSTGGSGNEQFF	TGTGCCAGCAGCTCCACAGGGGGCTCGGGCAATGAGCAGTTCTTC
-	TRBV18	TRBJ1-1	-	CASSYDGGLYTEAFF	TGTGCCAGCTCATACGATGGCGGGCTCTACACTGAAGCTTTCTTT
-	TRBV5-1	TRBJ1-1	TRBD1	CASSAQGGNTEAFF	TGCGCCAGCAGCGCACAGGGGGGGAACACTGAAGCTTTCTTT
few	TRBV6-5	TRBJ1-1	-	CASSYSSAGLTEAFF	TGTGCCAGCAGTTACTCGAGCGCGGGACTCACTGAAGCTTTCTTT
-	TRBV6-4	TRBJ2-2	TRBD2	CASSDGLAGVTGELFF	TGTGCCAGCAGTGATGGGCTAGCGGGAGTCACCGGGGAGCTGTTTTTT
few	TRBV19	TRBJ2-7	-	CASSISRAYEQYF	TGTGCCAGTAGTATAAGCAGGGCCTACGAGCAGTACTTC
few	TRBV5-6	TRBJ2-1	-	CASRLSAGSYNEQFF	TGTGCCAGCAGACTGAGCGCGGGAAGCTACAATGAGCAGTTCTTC
-	TRBV4-1	TRBJ1-3	TRBD1	CASSQALTGGGNTIYF	TGCGCCAGCAGCCAAGCCCTAACAGGGGGGGGAAACACCATATATTTT
-	TRBV9	TRBJ2-3	TRBD2	CASSAGRGPTDTQYF	TGTGCCAGCAGCGCAGGGAGGGGCCCCACAGATACGCAGTATTTT
-	TRBV19	TRBJ1-1	TRBD1	CASSIERTGWAEAFF	TGTGCCAGTAGTATAGAAAGGACAGGGTGGGCTGAAGCTTTCTTT
-	TRBV5-1	TRBJ2-5	-	CASSLTGGQETQYF	TGCGCCAGCAGCTTGACCGGGGGCCAAGAGACCCAGTACTTC
-	TRBV6-5	TRBJ2-7	-	CASSYRGIYEQYF	TGTGCCAGCAGTTACAGGGGCATCTACGAGCAGTACTTC
-	TRBV15	TRBJ1-5	-	CATSRERTLQGNQPQHF	TGTGCCACCAGCAGAGAGCGAACTCTTCAGGGGAATCAGCCCCAGCATTTT
-	TRBV5-1	TRBJ1-1	-	CASSLASSGLNTEAFF	TGCGCCAGCAGCTTGGCCTCGTCGGGTTTGAACACTGAAGCTTTCTTT
-	TRBV4-1	TRBJ2-7	TRBD1	CASSQATGARTGDFYEQYF	TGCGCCAGCAGCCAAGCGACGGGGGCCCGGACAGGGGATTTCTACGAGCAGTACTTC